This T cell receptor (beta chain) derives from a study of T cell responses to AZD1222 COVID-19 vaccine. Points from the study as a whole: Regions 160-218 and 743-854 held dominance among vaccine-associated CD4 TCRs, which spanned spike. Reports indicate that nearly half of spike-specific TCRs are directed at unmutated variant regions.

This clone was counted once. The antigen remains unidentified. Assay: immunoSEQ multiplex PCR; the TCRdb copy retains only in-frame clones and omits some. The table lists approximately 100,000 clones, roughly 85% of them singletons. From germline, CDR1 is ENHRY and CDR2 SYGVKD. The ends lost 4 bases at V and 10 bases at J; junction bases unmatched: 10. The CDR3 contains 15 residues. This TCR came from an adult who received the AZD1222 COVID-19 vaccine. This specimen was peripheral blood, taken 28 days after the second AZD1222 dose. The chain uses TRBV10-3 and TRBJ2-7; TRBD2 agrees at 13 bases. CDR3 region: CAISATSGRAVPQYF. The DNA of the CDR3 is TGTGCCATCAGTGCTACTAGCGGGAGGGCCGTTCCTCAGTACTTC.